The rows below give T cell receptor beta chains drawn from one sample of a study of early T cells in non-severe SARS-CoV-2 infection. TCRdb re-derived calls from the 5' RACE reads in MiXCR, one entry per CDR3 protein. Of 25,000 to 30,000 distinct CDR3 sequences in the sample, about 6% were seen once. Specimen: whole blood. The receptors shown here come from an adult who was a healthcare worker with PCR-confirmed SARS-CoV-2 infection or an uninfected control (not recorded which). Both conserved end residues are part of each CDR3. Fields, in order: CDR3 DNA, CDR3 protein, J gene, D gene, clone size, V gene. D genes are given only for firm matches. Size is omitted from some rows. Given values are once, few, many or a class for expanded clones.

cdr3_nt: TGTGCCAGCAGTTTTCCGCAGCCCCAGCATTTT
cdr3_aa: CASSFPQPQHF
j_call: TRBJ1-5
d_call: -
clone_size: many
v_call: TRBV28

cdr3_nt: TGTGCCTGGAGTGCAAGCGGGAGGGCGATCGGGGAGCTGTTTTTT
cdr3_aa: CAWSASGRAIGELFF
j_call: TRBJ2-2
d_call: TRBD2
clone_size: few
v_call: TRBV30

cdr3_nt: TGTGCCAGTAGCCCCAGAGACTACCAAGAGACCCAGTACTTC
cdr3_aa: CASSPRDYQETQYF
j_call: TRBJ2-5
d_call: -
clone_size: few
v_call: TRBV19

cdr3_nt: TGTGCCAGCAGCCAAACGGACAGGGGAGTCTACGAGCAGTACTTC
cdr3_aa: CASSQTDRGVYEQYF
j_call: TRBJ2-7
d_call: TRBD1
clone_size: many
v_call: TRBV3-1

cdr3_nt: TGTGCCAGCAAGGGGGCGGGGGCCGCCACAGATACGCAGTATTTT
cdr3_aa: CASKGAGAATDTQYF
j_call: TRBJ2-3
d_call: -
clone_size: many
v_call: TRBV27

cdr3_nt: TGTGCCAGCAGCCGACAGCGGGAGCAGTTCTTC
cdr3_aa: CASSRQREQFF
j_call: TRBJ2-1
d_call: -
clone_size: few
v_call: TRBV28

cdr3_nt: TGTGCCAGCGTTCCCCCCGGGGGAGAGTCCCCGTACTTC
cdr3_aa: CASVPPGGESPYF
j_call: TRBJ2-7
d_call: -
clone_size: many
v_call: TRBV6-5

cdr3_nt: TGTGCCATCAGACCCCCAGGGCCGGGGGAAGATACGCAGTATTTT
cdr3_aa: CAIRPPGPGEDTQYF
j_call: TRBJ2-3
d_call: -
clone_size: many
v_call: TRBV10-3

cdr3_nt: TGCGCCAGCAGCTTGGGAGGGGCCCGAGATACGCAGTATTTT
cdr3_aa: CASSLGGARDTQYF
j_call: TRBJ2-3
d_call: -
clone_size: many
v_call: TRBV5-1

cdr3_nt: TGCGCCAGCAGTGATCCCCAGACAGGGAGGGATAATTCACCCCTCCACTTT
cdr3_aa: CASSDPQTGRDNSPLHF
j_call: TRBJ1-6
d_call: TRBD1
clone_size: once
v_call: TRBV10-2

cdr3_nt: TGCAGCGTGGCAGGGCCCCGAGGGAATGAGCAGTTCTTC
cdr3_aa: CSVAGPRGNEQFF
j_call: TRBJ2-1
d_call: -
clone_size: many
v_call: TRBV29-1

cdr3_nt: TGTGCCAGCAGTGGGCAGGCGAACACCGGGGAGCTGTTTTTT
cdr3_aa: CASSGQANTGELFF
j_call: TRBJ2-2
d_call: -
clone_size: many
v_call: TRBV6-4

cdr3_nt: TGTGCCACCAGTGATGGGACAGCACCCCTCCACTTT
cdr3_aa: CATSDGTAPLHF
j_call: TRBJ1-6
d_call: TRBD1
clone_size: many
v_call: TRBV24-1

cdr3_nt: TGTGCCAGCAGCTTAGATCCCCTATTGGGGGAGACCCAGTACTTC
cdr3_aa: CASSLDPLLGETQYF
j_call: TRBJ2-5
d_call: -
clone_size: -
v_call: TRBV11-2

cdr3_nt: TGTGCCAGCAGTTGGGCCCGGGCAGCCCATAATTCACCCCTCCACTTT
cdr3_aa: CASSWARAAHNSPLHF
j_call: TRBJ1-6
d_call: -
clone_size: many
v_call: TRBV6-5

cdr3_nt: TGTGCCAGCAGTTTGGGATCTCTAGTTAACACCGGGGAGCTGTTTTTT
cdr3_aa: CASSLGSLVNTGELFF
j_call: TRBJ2-2
d_call: -
clone_size: many
v_call: TRBV6-5

cdr3_nt: TGTGCCAGCTCACCACCGGGACAGTTGAACACTGAAGCTTTCTTT
cdr3_aa: CASSPPGQLNTEAFF
j_call: TRBJ1-1
d_call: TRBD1
clone_size: many
v_call: TRBV18

cdr3_nt: TGCGCCAGCAGCTTGGGGACTCCTAATGAAAAACTGTTTTTT
cdr3_aa: CASSLGTPNEKLFF
j_call: TRBJ1-4
d_call: -
clone_size: many
v_call: TRBV5-1

cdr3_nt: TGCGCCAGCAGCCAAGATCAGGGACAGGGGGTAACAGATACGCAGTATTTT
cdr3_aa: CASSQDQGQGVTDTQYF
j_call: TRBJ2-3
d_call: TRBD1
clone_size: many
v_call: TRBV4-3

cdr3_nt: TGTGCCACCAGCAGAGAGGGGTGGGGGAATGAGCAGTTCTTC
cdr3_aa: CATSREGWGNEQFF
j_call: TRBJ2-1
d_call: -
clone_size: few
v_call: TRBV15

cdr3_nt: TGCGCCAGCAGCCCGGGACTAGCATATACCGGGGAGCTGTTTTTT
cdr3_aa: CASSPGLAYTGELFF
j_call: TRBJ2-2
d_call: TRBD2
clone_size: many
v_call: TRBV5-1

cdr3_nt: TGTGCCAGCAGTCCCCGAGGACAGCCCAATCAGCCCCAGCATTTT
cdr3_aa: CASSPRGQPNQPQHF
j_call: TRBJ1-5
d_call: -
clone_size: many
v_call: TRBV27

cdr3_nt: TGCGCCAGCAGCGCACGGACGGTCGACGAGCAGTACTTC
cdr3_aa: CASSARTVDEQYF
j_call: TRBJ2-7
d_call: -
clone_size: -
v_call: TRBV4-1

cdr3_nt: TGTGCCAGCAGCCCCAGGGACGGCGAGCAGTACTTC
cdr3_aa: CASSPRDGEQYF
j_call: TRBJ2-7
d_call: -
clone_size: -
v_call: TRBV6-5

cdr3_nt: TGTGCCAGCAGCCCCAGCCGTCAGGGAGAGCAGTTCTTC
cdr3_aa: CASSPSRQGEQFF
j_call: TRBJ2-1
d_call: -
clone_size: few
v_call: TRBV11-3

cdr3_nt: TGTGCCAGTAGTGTCGTAGGGACAGTTTACAATGAGCAGTTCTTC
cdr3_aa: CASSVVGTVYNEQFF
j_call: TRBJ2-1
d_call: TRBD1
clone_size: many
v_call: TRBV19

cdr3_nt: TGTGCCAGCAGTTCAGGACTAGCGGGGGGGCCCTCTGGGGCCAACGTCCTGACTTTC
cdr3_aa: CASSSGLAGGPSGANVLTF
j_call: TRBJ2-6
d_call: TRBD2
clone_size: many
v_call: TRBV12-3/TRBV12-4

cdr3_nt: TGCAGCGTTGAAGTACACGAGGGGACTGAAGCTTTCTTT
cdr3_aa: CSVEVHEGTEAFF
j_call: TRBJ1-1
d_call: -
clone_size: -
v_call: TRBV29-1

cdr3_nt: TGTGCCTGGGGCCCCGTCGGAACCGGGACAGGGGAGAGGTATGGCTACACCTTC
cdr3_aa: CAWGPVGTGTGERYGYTF
j_call: TRBJ1-2
d_call: TRBD1
clone_size: few
v_call: TRBV30

cdr3_nt: TGTGCCAGCAGCTTATGGACAGGGGCCACCTACGAGCAGTACTTC
cdr3_aa: CASSLWTGATYEQYF
j_call: TRBJ2-7
d_call: TRBD1
clone_size: many
v_call: TRBV13

cdr3_nt: TGTGCCAGCAGTCGAGGGACAGCCTCTGGAAACACCATATATTTT
cdr3_aa: CASSRGTASGNTIYF
j_call: TRBJ1-3
d_call: TRBD1
clone_size: many
v_call: TRBV28

cdr3_nt: TGTGCCACCAGTGATCCGAAATCCGCTAGTTCGAAGGACATTCAGTACTTC
cdr3_aa: CATSDPKSASSKDIQYF
j_call: TRBJ2-4
d_call: -
clone_size: many
v_call: TRBV24-1

cdr3_nt: TGTGCCGGAGCCGACCGACCCCAGTTACCGAACACCGGGGAGCTGTTTTTT
cdr3_aa: CAGADRPQLPNTGELFF
j_call: TRBJ2-2
d_call: -
clone_size: many
v_call: TRBV6-1

cdr3_nt: TGTGCCAGCGGGGACGGGACTGATACGCAGTATTTT
cdr3_aa: CASGDGTDTQYF
j_call: TRBJ2-3
d_call: -
clone_size: many
v_call: TRBV7-2

cdr3_nt: TGCAGTGCCTTAGCGGGGAGGGGCTACGAGCAGTACTTC
cdr3_aa: CSALAGRGYEQYF
j_call: TRBJ2-7
d_call: TRBD2
clone_size: many
v_call: TRBV20-1

cdr3_nt: TGTGCCAGCCTGAGGTGGCTAGCGGGAGGAACTAGCACAGATACGCAGTATTTT
cdr3_aa: CASLRWLAGGTSTDTQYF
j_call: TRBJ2-3
d_call: TRBD2
clone_size: many
v_call: TRBV2

cdr3_nt: TGTGCCAGCAGTGCCGGGACAGGGGGCTTAGAGACCCAGTACTTC
cdr3_aa: CASSAGTGGLETQYF
j_call: TRBJ2-5
d_call: TRBD1
clone_size: many
v_call: TRBV6-6

cdr3_nt: TGTGCCAGCAGTTTTACAGGGAACTACGAGCAGTACTTC
cdr3_aa: CASSFTGNYEQYF
j_call: TRBJ2-7
d_call: -
clone_size: many
v_call: TRBV27

cdr3_nt: TGTGCCAGCCCGTCGACAATTGGCACAGATACGCAGTATTTT
cdr3_aa: CASPSTIGTDTQYF
j_call: TRBJ2-3
d_call: -
clone_size: many
v_call: TRBV2

cdr3_nt: TGTGCCAGCAGTTCTTCCCCTAGCGCCGCTGGGACCCAGTACTTC
cdr3_aa: CASSSSPSAAGTQYF
j_call: TRBJ2-5
d_call: -
clone_size: few
v_call: TRBV2

cdr3_nt: TGTGCCAGCAGCGTCGAGGTGTCAGGAGGTACGCAGTATTTT
cdr3_aa: CASSVEVSGGTQYF
j_call: TRBJ2-3
d_call: -
clone_size: many
v_call: TRBV9

cdr3_nt: TGTGCCAGCAGCTTACAGGGGGGGCAGGCGCGATCACCCCTCCACTTT
cdr3_aa: CASSLQGGQARSPLHF
j_call: TRBJ1-6
d_call: TRBD1
clone_size: many
v_call: TRBV11-3

cdr3_nt: TGTGCCAGCATCCAGCTGGGGGGGCCGGGCACCGGGGAGCTGTTTTTT
cdr3_aa: CASIQLGGPGTGELFF
j_call: TRBJ2-2
d_call: -
clone_size: many
v_call: TRBV7-9

cdr3_nt: TGTGCCAGCAGGACGGGACTAGCGGGGGGTAACCAAGAGACCCAGTACTTC
cdr3_aa: CASRTGLAGGNQETQYF
j_call: TRBJ2-5
d_call: TRBD2
clone_size: many
v_call: TRBV5-4

cdr3_nt: TGTGCCAGCAGCCAAGGTCTGGGAGCTTTCTTT
cdr3_aa: CASSQGLGAFF
j_call: TRBJ1-1
d_call: -
clone_size: few
v_call: TRBV14

cdr3_nt: TGTGCCAGCAGCTCGCCGAGGGGGATACCCTACAATGAGCAGTTCTTC
cdr3_aa: CASSSPRGIPYNEQFF
j_call: TRBJ2-1
d_call: -
clone_size: medium-sized
v_call: TRBV7-6

cdr3_nt: TGCGCCAGCAGCTTGGCCGGAGAAGGTAACCAGCCCCAGCATTTT
cdr3_aa: CASSLAGEGNQPQHF
j_call: TRBJ1-5
d_call: -
clone_size: many
v_call: TRBV5-1

cdr3_nt: TGCGCCAGTGAAATCGACAGGCGGGGTAGTGAGCAGTTCTTC
cdr3_aa: CASEIDRRGSEQFF
j_call: TRBJ2-1
d_call: -
clone_size: -
v_call: TRBV5-1

cdr3_nt: TGCAGTGCTCCCAACCTAGCGGGAGGGTACACAGATACGCAGTATTTT
cdr3_aa: CSAPNLAGGYTDTQYF
j_call: TRBJ2-3
d_call: TRBD2
clone_size: many
v_call: TRBV20-1

cdr3_nt: TGTGCCAGTACTGCGACAGGGGGCGCAGGCCAGCCCCAGCATTTT
cdr3_aa: CASTATGGAGQPQHF
j_call: TRBJ1-5
d_call: TRBD1
clone_size: -
v_call: TRBV19

cdr3_nt: TGTGCCACCAGTGAACCGGGACTAGCGGGAGGAAGTTCAGGATACAATGAGCAGTTCTTC
cdr3_aa: CATSEPGLAGGSSGYNEQFF
j_call: TRBJ2-1
d_call: TRBD2
clone_size: many
v_call: TRBV24-1

cdr3_nt: TGTGCCAGCAGTGAACTCCCCGGGGGGGCCACAGATACGCAGTATTTT
cdr3_aa: CASSELPGGATDTQYF
j_call: TRBJ2-3
d_call: TRBD2
clone_size: medium-sized
v_call: TRBV2

cdr3_nt: TGCAGCATCCGGGACCTACCGCAAGTAGATACGCAGTATTTT
cdr3_aa: CSIRDLPQVDTQYF
j_call: TRBJ2-3
d_call: -
clone_size: many
v_call: TRBV29-1

cdr3_nt: TGTGCCAGCAGCCAACGCAGGGAGAACACTGAAGCTTTCTTT
cdr3_aa: CASSQRRENTEAFF
j_call: TRBJ1-1
d_call: -
clone_size: many
v_call: TRBV6-2/TRBV6-3

cdr3_nt: TGCGCCAGCAGCTTTGGACAGGGGAAGGGCTACACCTTC
cdr3_aa: CASSFGQGKGYTF
j_call: TRBJ1-2
d_call: TRBD1
clone_size: many
v_call: TRBV5-1